A single sample gave rise to the 23 T cell receptor beta chains below, sequenced in a study of blood T cell repertoires in COVID-19. Here immunoSEQ multiplex PCR was the method, and the copy in TCRdb shows in-frame clones only, minus some. Among some 400,000 clones listed, just over 90% were seen once. Sequencing input: PBMCs or T cells enriched from blood (not recorded which). Receptors were obtained from a middle-aged woman who had been exposed to COVID-19.

The V gene is TRBV7-2, the J gene TRBJ1-1, with D hard to call. V shed 4 bases and J shed 1 base, with 10 bases lying between them. The CDR3 is made up of 14 amino acids. Germline-derived CDR1 and CDR2 are SGHTA and FQGNSA. The DNA of the CDR3 is TGTGCCAGCAGCTCCGGGTTATCGAACACTGAAGCTTTCTTT. Translating gives CASSSGLSNTEAFF. Full variable domain (remainder filled in from reference TRBV7-2 and TRBJ1-1): GAGVSQSPSNKVTEKGKDVELRCDPISGHTALYWYRQSLGQGLEFLIYFQGNSAPDKSGLPSDRFSAERTGGSVSTLTIQRTQQEDSAVYLCASSSGLSNTEAFFGQGTRLTVV.

This sequence joins TRBV7-9 and TRBJ2-5, with 11 bases identical to TRBD1. With V trimmed by 4 bases and J by 2 bases, 6 bases remained unmatched. The CDR3 totals 16 residues. Germline V gives CDR1 SEHNR, CDR2 FQNEAQ (reference sequence). This CDR3 is CASSSTDRGRQETQYF. For the CDR3, the DNA is TGTGCCAGCAGCTCCACGGACAGGGGGCGTCAAGAGACCCAGTACTTC.

The V and J genes are TRBV19 and TRBJ1-2; D is uncertain. V lost 5 bases, J lost 5 bases, and 9 bases lay in between. This CDR3 is built from 12 residues. Germline V gives CDR1 LNHDA, CDR2 SQIVND (reference sequence). CDR3 in amino acids: CASSPLGYGYTF. The CDR3 coding sequence is TGTGCCAGTAGTCCGCTAGGATATGGCTACACCTTC.

The J gene is TRBJ1-5, the V gene TRBV7-2; no reliable D call. V shed 1 base and J shed 4 bases, with 11 bases lying between them. This CDR3 region has 15 residues. Germline V CDR1 and CDR2: SGHTA, FQGNSA. CDR3 sequence (DNA): TGTGCCAGCAGCTTAGGAGGCGGGGAAAATCAGCCCCAGCATTTT. It encodes CASSLGGGENQPQHF. The full variable domain, with the rest looked up from reference TRBV7-2 and TRBJ1-5, is GAGVSQSPSNKVTEKGKDVELRCDPISGHTALYWYRQSLGQGLEFLIYFQGNSAPDKSGLPSDRFSAERTGGSVSTLTIQRTQQEDSAVYLCASSLGGGENQPQHFGDGTRLSIL.

The chain joins TRBV6-1 to TRBJ1-3; D is perhaps TRBD1 (5 bases). This CDR3 region has 14 residues. V was shortened by 2 bases and J by 4 bases, with 9 bases between the two germline ends. Per germline, CDR1 MNHNS and CDR2 SASEGT. The CDR3 nucleotides are TGTGCCAGCAGTGAACCAGGGTTGGGAAACACCATATATTTT. Protein sequence: CASSEPGLGNTIYF.

This chain connects TRBV27 to TRBJ1-1, with no clear D. The CDR3 totals 16 residues. Trimming cost V 3 bases and J 2 bases, with 16 bases left between them. Germline lookup yields CDR1 MNHEY and CDR2 SMNVEV (reference sequence). CDR3 protein: CASSLARSVLNTEAFF. Here the CDR3 DNA reads TGTGCCAGCAGTTTGGCTAGGTCAGTTCTTAACACTGAAGCTTTCTTT.

This chain connects TRBV18 to TRBJ2-5; 7 bases are shared with TRBD2. From germline, CDR1 is KGHSH and CDR2 LQKENI. The CDR3 extends over 17 amino acids. V lost 6 bases to trimming and J lost 1 base; unmatched junction nucleotides: 14. CDR3 loop: CASSTSAGTLIQETQYF. The CDR3 nucleotides are TGTGCCAGCTCTACCTCAGCGGGAACCCTAATCCAAGAGACCCAGTACTTC.

The genes are TRBV19 and TRBJ1-1, with a weak D call TRBD1 (5 bases). The CDR3 is 12 residues long. V was trimmed by 2 bases and J by 10 bases, leaving 11 bases between them. The germline gives CDR1 LNHDA, CDR2 SQIVND (reference sequence). In DNA, the CDR3 is TGTGCCAGTAGTATATGGAACGGGGGAGCTTTCTTT. Protein product: CASSIWNGGAFF.

J is TRBJ1-1 and V is TRBV7-9, with 8 nucleotides matching TRBD1. This CDR3 is built from 16 residues. Losses at the gene ends were 7 bases for V and 6 bases for J; bases not matched to a gene: 16. The germline CDR1 and CDR2 sequences are SEHNR and FQNEAQ (reference sequence). The CDR3: CASNYEPRGPGAEAFF. The CDR3 DNA is TGTGCCAGCAACTACGAGCCCAGGGGGCCGGGTGCTGAAGCTTTCTTT.

The chain carries TRBV6-5 and TRBJ1-2; 7 nucleotides line up with TRBD1. Germline V lookup: CDR1 MNHEY, CDR2 SVGAGI. J gave up 2 bases and V 4 bases, and 4 bases lay outside the gene matches. The CDR3 sequence is 14 residues long. The CDR3: CASSWDRSNYGYTF. In DNA form, the CDR3 reads TGTGCCAGCAGTTGGGACAGAAGCAACTATGGCTACACCTTC.

V is TRBV19 and J is TRBJ1-5; 9 positions agree with TRBD1. The CDR3 spans 17 residues. The V gene's germline CDR1 is LNHDA and CDR2 SQIVND (reference sequence). Trimming at V came to 3 bases and at J to 3 bases, leaving 9 bases not matched to a gene. CDR3 sequence reads: CASSISGTGLLNQPQHF. The CDR3 DNA reads as TGTGCCAGTAGTATTAGTGGGACAGGGTTACTCAATCAGCCCCAGCATTTT.

The rearrangement uses TRBV9 and TRBJ1-2; 9 bases fit TRBD1. In germline, CDR1 is SGDLS, CDR2 YYNGEE. The trim removed 3 bases at V and 4 bases at J, leaving 13 bases unmatched. The CDR3 is 17 amino acids. The CDR3: CASSESTIQGALYGYTF. CDR3 sequence (DNA): TGTGCCAGCAGCGAATCTACTATACAGGGGGCTCTCTATGGCTACACCTTC.

In this sample, this clone turned up once. The chain has TRBV7-3 and TRBJ2-4, with unresolved D. The V gene's germline CDR1 is SGHTA and CDR2 FQGTGA. There are 13 residues in the CDR3. The V gene lost 5 bases and the J gene lost 0 bases, with 5 bases spanning the gap. For the CDR3, the DNA is TGTGCCAGCAGCGTTATAGCCAAAAACATTCAGTACTTC. Protein: CASSVIAKNIQYF.

This chain connects TRBV28 to TRBJ2-7; TRBD2 is a possible D gene (5 bases). This CDR3 is built from 14 residues. V lost 2 bases to trimming and J lost 2 bases, with 10 bases between them. Germline V lookup: CDR1 MDHEN, CDR2 SYDVKM. CDR3 DNA: TGTGCCAGCAGTTTAGAGGGTGCCCCCTACGAGCAGTACTTC. This gives the protein CASSLEGAPYEQYF. Full variable domain (missing parts from reference TRBV28 and TRBJ2-7): DVKVTQSSRYLVKRTGEKVFLECVQDMDHENMFWYRQDPGLGLRLIYFSYDVKMKEKGDIPEGYSVSREKKERFSLILESASTNQTSMYLCASSLEGAPYEQYFGPGTRLTVT.

The CDR3 region has the DNA TGTGCCAGCAGCAAAGCCCGGGGATCTAGAAGAAGAAACTATGGCTACACCTTC. Translation gives CASSKARGSRRRNYGYTF. The rearrangement uses TRBV21-1 and TRBJ1-2. TRBV21-1 is tagged as a pseudogene. The CDR3 is made up of 18 amino acids.

The chain has TRBV6-5 and TRBJ2-6; maybe TRBD2 (5 bases). Germline CDR1 reads MNHEY; CDR2 reads SVGAGI. The V end was cut by 0 bases, the J end by 2 bases, with 5 bases between. The CDR3 length is 15 residues. As DNA, the CDR3 is TGTGCCAGCAGTTACTCGGGAGCTGGGGCCAACGTCCTGACTTTC. This codes for CASSYSGAGANVLTF.

The chain has TRBV25-1 and TRBJ1-1; 7 nucleotides align to TRBD1. Trimming at V came to 2 bases and at J to 1 base, leaving 1 base not matched to a gene. Germline-derived CDR1 and CDR2 are MGHDK and SYGVNS. The CDR3 is 14 amino acids. The CDR3 reads CASSERGQNTEAFF. The DNA for the CDR3 is TGTGCCAGCAGTGAAAGGGGGCAGAACACTGAAGCTTTCTTT.

The chain joins TRBV7-8 to TRBJ1-2, with TRBD1 as a possible D gene (6 bases). In germline, CDR1 is SGHVS, CDR2 FQNEAQ. The CDR3 totals 16 residues. Trimming left V 6 bases short and J 4 bases short, with 21 bases between. The CDR3 coding sequence is TGTGCCAGCAGTCGCGAACAGGGCGCCTGGGGCTATGGCTACACCTTC. Protein: CASSREQGAWGYGYTF.

V gene TRBV3-1 (or the pseudogene TRBV3-2) combines with J gene TRBJ1-2; D is uncertain. V gave up 4 bases and J gave up 1 base, with 13 bases separating them. This CDR3 has 15 residues. Germline V gene sequence: CDR1 LGHDT, CDR2 YNNKEL (reference sequence). The CDR3 sequence: CASSPGGTVNYGYTF. CDR3 DNA: TGTGCCAGCAGCCCAGGAGGTACGGTTAACTATGGCTACACCTTC.

This rearrangement joins TRBV5-1 to TRBJ1-6, with a weak D call TRBD1 (6 bases). This CDR3 spans 16 amino acids. CDR1 SGHRS and CDR2 YFSETQ come from the germline V gene. V was trimmed by 0 bases and J by 5 bases, leaving 12 bases between them. CDR3 in DNA: TGCGCCAGCAGCTTGGGGGGTCAGGGGAATAATTCACCCCTCCACTTT. It encodes CASSLGGQGNNSPLHF.

The chain has TRBV9 and TRBJ1-2, with D uncertain. V was cut by 4 bases and J by 8 bases, with 15 bases left in between. CDR1 is SGDLS, CDR2 YYNGEE, per germline. The CDR3 has 13 residues. The CDR3, as DNA: TGTGCCAGCAGCCCCGCACAGATGTGGGGCTACACCTTC. Its translation: CASSPAQMWGYTF.

The chain links TRBV5-6 to TRBJ2-7, with TRBD1 as a possible D gene (5 bases). Trimming took off 1 base at V and 3 bases at J, with 11 bases between the two ends. CDR1 is SGHDT and CDR2 is YYEEEE in the germline V gene. The CDR3 extends over 14 amino acids. The CDR3 sequence: CASSLYDRDYEQYF. CDR3 coding DNA: TGTGCCAGCAGCTTGTATGACAGAGACTACGAGCAGTACTTC.

The chain uses TRBV24-1 and TRBJ2-3; 10 nucleotides agree with TRBD1. This CDR3 has 17 residues. Germline-derived CDR1 and CDR2 are KGHDR and SFDVKD. V was clipped by 4 bases and J by 2 bases; unmatched bases: 8. The CDR3 coding sequence is TGTGCCACCAGTGACTCGACAGGGGGCATTTCCACAGATACGCAGTATTTT. It codes for CATSDSTGGISTDTQYF.